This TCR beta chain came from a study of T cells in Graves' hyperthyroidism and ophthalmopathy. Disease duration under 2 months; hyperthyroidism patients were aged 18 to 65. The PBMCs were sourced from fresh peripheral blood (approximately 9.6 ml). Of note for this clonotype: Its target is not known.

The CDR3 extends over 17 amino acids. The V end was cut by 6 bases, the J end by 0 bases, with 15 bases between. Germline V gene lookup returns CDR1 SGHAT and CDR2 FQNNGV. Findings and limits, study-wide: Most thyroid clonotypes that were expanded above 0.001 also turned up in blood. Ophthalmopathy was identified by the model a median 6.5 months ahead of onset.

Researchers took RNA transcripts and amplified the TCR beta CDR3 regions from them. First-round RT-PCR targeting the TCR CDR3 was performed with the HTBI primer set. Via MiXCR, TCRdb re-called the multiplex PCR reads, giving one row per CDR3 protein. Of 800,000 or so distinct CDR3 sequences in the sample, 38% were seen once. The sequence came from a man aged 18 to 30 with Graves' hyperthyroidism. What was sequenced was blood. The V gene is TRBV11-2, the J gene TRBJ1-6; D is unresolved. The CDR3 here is CASSFRGSSSYNSPLHF. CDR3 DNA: TGTGCCAGCAGTTTTCGGGGATCCAGCTCCTATAATTCACCCCTCCACTTT. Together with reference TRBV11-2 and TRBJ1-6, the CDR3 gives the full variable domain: EAGVAQSPRYKIIEKRQSVAFWCNPISGHATLYWYQQILGQGPKLLIQFQNNGVVDDSQLPKDRFSAERLKGVDSTLKIQPAKLEDSAVYLCASSFRGSSSYNSPLHFGNGTRLTVT.